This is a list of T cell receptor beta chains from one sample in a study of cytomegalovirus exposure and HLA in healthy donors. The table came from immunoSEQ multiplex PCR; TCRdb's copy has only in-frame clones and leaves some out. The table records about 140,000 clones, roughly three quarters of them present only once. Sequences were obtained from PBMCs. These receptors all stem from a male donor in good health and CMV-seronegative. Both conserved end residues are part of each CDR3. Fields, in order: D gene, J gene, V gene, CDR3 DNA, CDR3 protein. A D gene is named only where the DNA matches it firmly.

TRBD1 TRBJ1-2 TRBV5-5 TGTGCCAGCAGCTTTGTTGGGACAGGGTTTAATGGCTACACCTTC CASSFVGTGFNGYTF
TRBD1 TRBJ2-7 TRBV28 TGTGCCAGCAGTCGCCGGAACAGGGGCAAAAGTCGGGAGCAGTACTTC CASSRRNRGKSREQYF
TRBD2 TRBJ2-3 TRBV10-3 TGTGCCATCAGGGCAAGGGCTAGCGGGGTTTCTAGCACAGATACGCAGTATTTT CAIRARASGVSSTDTQYF
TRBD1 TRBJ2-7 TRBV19 TGTGCCAGTAGTAACCGGGACAGCACCTACGAGCAGTACTTC CASSNRDSTYEQYF
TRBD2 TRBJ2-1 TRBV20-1 TGCAGTGCTGGGAGGGGTCCTGAGCAGTTCTTC CSAGRGPEQFF
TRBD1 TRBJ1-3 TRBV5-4 TGTGCCAGCAGCGTGACAGGGACCGGAAACACCATATATTTT CASSVTGTGNTIYF
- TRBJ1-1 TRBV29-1 TGCAGCGTTGTCAGCGTAGCCCGTAACACTGAAGCTTTCTTT CSVVSVARNTEAFF
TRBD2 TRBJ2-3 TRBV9 TGTGCCAGCAGCGTTAGCGGGAGTTGGACAGATACGCAGTATTTT CASSVSGSWTDTQYF
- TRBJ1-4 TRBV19 TGTGCCAGTAGCATTGCAGGGGAAAAACTGTTTTTT CASSIAGEKLFF
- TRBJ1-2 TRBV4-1 TGCGCCAGCAGCCAAGAGGCAAGTGGCTACACCTTC CASSQEASGYTF
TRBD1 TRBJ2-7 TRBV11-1 TGTGCCAGCAACTTGGACAGGGCCGGCGAGCAGTACTTC CASNLDRAGEQYF
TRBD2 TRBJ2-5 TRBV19 TGTGCCAGTAGTAACGGCGGGAGAGGGAGGGAGACCCAGTACTTC CASSNGGRGRETQYF
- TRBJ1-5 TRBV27 TGTGCCAGCAGTTACAAGGGGGACCAGCCCCAGCATTTT CASSYKGDQPQHF
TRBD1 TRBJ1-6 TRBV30 TGTGCCTGGAGTGGCACCGGGACAGCGAGCTCCTATAATTCACCCCTCCACTTT CAWSGTGTASSYNSPLHF